Each of the 27 T cell receptor beta chains below was sequenced from the same sample in a study of OX40 agonist ivuxolimab in advanced cancers. Using immunoSEQ multiplex PCR, the repertoire was profiled, and TCRdb retains in-frame clones only, with some absent. The sample includes 80,000 to 90,000 clones, approximately 79% of them seen just once. Source: CD4+ or CD8+ T cells sorted from blood, taken in a trial of the OX40 agonist ivuxolimab. The receptors originated from an adult with an advanced solid tumor such as melanoma, head and neck, liver or kidney cancer.

The CDR3: CASSYSAGGGNEKLFF. The DNA for the CDR3 is TGTGCCAGCAGTTACTCCGCAGGGGGAGGTAATGAAAAACTGTTTTTT. The J gene is TRBJ1-4, the V gene TRBV6-6; 7 nucleotides match TRBD1. CDR3 size: 16 residues. Germline V gene data show CDR1 as MNHNY and CDR2 as SVGAGI (reference sequence). Germline trimming cut 0 bases from V and 4 bases from J; bases unmatched to any gene: 5.

This clone was seen only once. The chain uses TRBV2 and TRBJ2-1; a possible D gene is TRBD2 (6 bases). V was cut by 1 base and J by 5 bases, with 12 bases left in between. The CDR3 runs to 15 residues. Germline CDR1 SNHLY, CDR2 FYNNEI. The CDR3 reads CASSEGQPGDNEQFF. The DNA of the CDR3 is TGTGCCAGCAGTGAAGGACAGCCGGGAGACAATGAGCAGTTCTTC.

The chain couples TRBV25-1 to TRBJ1-2; 8 positions agree with TRBD1. Germline V gene sequence: CDR1 MGHDK, CDR2 SYGVNS. The junction had 5 bases not matched to a gene; V was cut back by 4 bases and J by 4 bases. There are 14 residues in the CDR3. The CDR3 here is CASSGTGPFYGYTF. CDR3 nucleotide sequence: TGTGCCAGCAGTGGGACAGGGCCTTTCTATGGCTACACCTTC.

The V call is TRBV7-8, the J call TRBJ1-2; D not certain. The ends were cut back, 2 bases at V and 3 bases at J, with 7 bases in the middle. The CDR3 contains 13 residues. Germline loops: CDR1 SGHVS, CDR2 FQNEAQ. CDR3 amino acids: CASSLRGYYGYTF. The CDR3 nucleotides are TGTGCCAGCAGCTTACGCGGTTACTATGGCTACACCTTC. Complete variable domain (other parts from reference TRBV7-8 and TRBJ1-2): GAGVSQSPRYKVAKRGQDVALRCDPISGHVSLFWYQQALGQGPEFLTYFQNEAQLDKSGLPSDRFFAERPEGSVSTLKIQRTQQEDSAVYLCASSLRGYYGYTFGSGTRLTVV.

The rearrangement links TRBV28 to TRBJ1-2; 7 bases map to TRBD1. The CDR3 totals 16 residues. J was trimmed by 2 bases and V by 3 bases; bases with no gene match: 9. Looked up from germline, CDR1 is MDHEN and CDR2 is SYDVKM. CDR3 DNA sequence: TGTGCCAGCAGTTTCTCCGGGACAGCTGGGAACTATGGCTACACCTTC. It codes for CASSFSGTAGNYGYTF.

The chain uses TRBV27 and TRBJ2-3; 7 nucleotides align to TRBD2. CDR1 is MNHEY and CDR2 is SMNVEV in the germline V gene (reference sequence). Germline trimming cut 3 bases from V and 0 bases from J; bases unmatched to any gene: 9. This CDR3 is 17 amino acids long. DNA for the CDR3: TGTGCCAGCAGTTTCCTCGTGGGGGGGACTAGCACAGATACGCAGTATTTT. It is translated as CASSFLVGGTSTDTQYF.

Comments on this clone: Other DNA sequences in the sample encode the same CDR3. The chain couples TRBV6-1 to TRBJ1-5; tentatively, D is TRBD1 (6 bases). Germline CDR1 and CDR2: MNHNS and SASEGT. CDR3 length: 13 amino acids. Trimming took off 5 bases at V and 4 bases at J, with 9 bases between the two ends. CDR3 nucleotide sequence: TGTGCCAGCAGTTCCGACAGGAATCAGCCCCAGCATTTT. Its translation: CASSSDRNQPQHF.

Only one count was recorded for this clone. This chain links TRBV11-2 with TRBJ2-5, with 8 positions matching TRBD1. V lost 4 bases, J lost 5 bases, and 9 bases stayed unmatched. Germline V CDR1 and CDR2: SGHAT, FQNNGV. CDR3 length equals 15 residues. Written as DNA, the CDR3 is TGTGCCAGCAGCTCCCCAGGGGGCGGTAGGGAGACCCAGTACTTC. Amino acid sequence: CASSSPGGGRETQYF.

The rearrangement uses TRBV4-2 and TRBJ2-3; tentatively, D is TRBD2 (6 bases). The CDR3 sequence is 16 residues long. The germline V and J ends were trimmed by 2 bases and 4 bases, with 16 bases remaining between them. Germline V lookup: CDR1 LGHNA, CDR2 YNFKEQ. The CDR3 loop is CASSQFRRGDSDTQYF. DNA for the CDR3: TGTGCCAGCAGCCAATTTCGGCGAGGGGACTCAGATACGCAGTATTTT.

The chain recombines TRBV7-9 with TRBJ1-1, with D hard to call. Trimming shortened V by 5 bases and J by 3 bases, and 13 bases separated the two germline ends. Germline V lookup: CDR1 SEHNR, CDR2 FQNEAQ (reference sequence). This CDR3 spans 14 amino acids. CDR3 bases: TGTGCCAGCAGCCGGACCCAACGGGACACTGAAGCTTTCTTT. Its translation: CASSRTQRDTEAFF.

This clone was observed a few times. This chain connects TRBV6-1 to TRBJ2-7; 9 nucleotides match TRBD2. The germline V gene encodes CDR1 MNHNS and CDR2 SASEGT. This CDR3 is 14 amino acids long. V dropped 7 bases and J dropped 4; count of bases not matched to a gene: 8. The CDR3, as DNA: TGTGCCAGCACCACTCTAGCGGGGATTTACGAGCAGTACTTC. Translating it yields CASTTLAGIYEQYF.

This clone has only a few counts. The V gene is TRBV10-3, the J gene TRBJ1-1; no clear D gene. The ends were cut back, 3 bases at V and 1 base at J, with 9 bases in the middle. Germline V gene lookup returns CDR1 ENHRY and CDR2 SYGVKD. The CDR3 has 14 residues. The CDR3, as DNA: TGTGCCATCAGTGATAGAGAGTGGAACACTGAAGCTTTCTTT. It specifies CAISDREWNTEAFF.

The rearrangement links TRBV12-5 to TRBJ2-1; D tentatively reads TRBD1 or TRBD2 (5 bases each). Germline loops: CDR1 LGHNT, CDR2 FRNRAP. Trimming removed 7 bases at V and 5 bases at J, with 12 bases between. There are 13 residues in the CDR3. The CDR3 protein is CASAAGSDNEQFF. The DNA of the CDR3 is TGTGCTAGTGCCGCAGGGAGCGACAATGAGCAGTTCTTC. The complete variable domain, with remaining parts taken from reference TRBV12-5 and TRBJ2-1, reads DARVTQTPRHKVTEMGQEVTMRCQPILGHNTVFWYRQTMMQGLELLAYFRNRAPLDDSGMPKDRFSAEMPDATLATLKIQPSEPRDSAVYFCASAAGSDNEQFFGPGTRLTVL.

J is TRBJ2-3 and V is TRBV6-1; TRBD1 matches at 8 bases. After removal of 4 bases from V and 1 base from J, the junction contained 1 base not matched to a gene. This CDR3 spans 14 amino acids. CDR1 is MNHNS and CDR2 is SASEGT in the germline V gene. CDR3 loop: CASSGDRRTDTQYF. CDR3 nucleotides: TGTGCCAGCAGTGGGGACAGGCGCACAGATACGCAGTATTTT.

This clone was picked up a small number of times. This chain connects TRBV5-1 to TRBJ1-6; D is possibly TRBD1 (5 bases). Germline V gives CDR1 SGHRS, CDR2 YFSETQ. This CDR3 is built from 12 residues. Trimming removed 3 bases at V and 11 bases at J, with 9 bases between. CDR3 in DNA: TGCGCCAGCAGCTCCGGGACGGCACCCCTCCACTTT. This codes for CASSSGTAPLHF.

The chain couples TRBV15 to TRBJ2-7; D unresolved. Germline CDR1 LNHNV, CDR2 YYDKDF (reference sequence). Trimming pared 0 bases from V and 3 bases from J, leaving 21 bases between. This CDR3 comprises 18 residues. The CDR3 sequence: CATSRDLNSRLSDYEQYF. The CDR3 region has the DNA TGTGCCACCAGCAGAGATCTCAATAGTAGGCTCTCCGACTACGAGCAGTACTTC.

The sample holds a few counts of this clone. The chain carries TRBV6-1 and TRBJ1-2; 7 bases map to TRBD1. Germline V gene data show CDR1 as MNHNS and CDR2 as SASEGT. This CDR3 has 13 residues. V shed 6 bases, J shed 6 bases, and the junction held 7 bases outside the gene matches. CDR3 sequence reads: CASRVSGTDGYTF. CDR3 sequence (DNA): TGTGCCAGCAGGGTTTCCGGGACAGATGGCTACACCTTC.

The CDR3 region has the DNA TGTGCCAGCAGTTTAAGGGTTAGGGGAGCCCGAGGGGCTTTCTTT. Translated, it gives CASSLRVRGARGAFF. This chain joins TRBV28 and TRBJ1-1; D possibly corresponds to TRBD1 (5 bases). Germline V gene data show CDR1 as MDHEN and CDR2 as SYDVKM. This CDR3 has 15 amino acids. V was shortened by 2 bases and J by 11 bases, with 21 bases between the two germline ends.

The rearrangement joins TRBV6-1 to TRBJ1-2, with D unclear. Per germline, CDR1 MNHNS and CDR2 SASEGT. The CDR3 runs 13 residues. V was clipped by 5 bases and J by 5 bases, with 12 bases between them. The CDR3 nucleotides read TGTGCCAGCAGTCCAGGTCAAACGTATGGCTACACCTTC. It specifies CASSPGQTYGYTF.

The chain carries TRBV2 and TRBJ2-2; D unresolved. Germline lookup yields CDR1 SNHLY and CDR2 FYNNEI. Trimming cost V 2 bases and J 4 bases, with 8 bases left between them. This CDR3 has 14 residues. Written as DNA, the CDR3 is TGTGCCAGCAGTGAACGGGCGTTCACCGGGGAGCTGTTTTTT. This sequence encodes CASSERAFTGELFF.

The chain uses TRBV6-4 and TRBJ2-3; D gene unclear. This CDR3 has 13 amino acids. Germline V lookup: CDR1 MRHNA, CDR2 SNTAGT. V lost 2 bases, J lost 6 bases, and 9 bases lay in between. CDR3 sequence reads: CASSDTPRDTQYF. CDR3 nucleotides: TGTGCCAGCAGTGACACGCCACGGGATACGCAGTATTTT.

The chain carries TRBV10-3 and TRBJ1-2; D call uncertain. The CDR3 is made up of 14 amino acids. Germline loops: CDR1 ENHRY, CDR2 SYGVKD. Trimming removed 0 bases from V and 4 bases from J, with 9 bases in between. The CDR3 DNA reads as TGTGCCATCAGTGAGTCTGGGGATAGCTATGGCTACACCTTC. Translating it yields CAISESGDSYGYTF.

Note on this clone: Additional DNA sequences in this sample encode the identical CDR3. The genes are TRBV5-3 and TRBJ2-7; D not certain. TRBV5-3 is identified as an open reading frame with a role that is uncertain. This CDR3 comprises 15 residues. With 1 base removed from V and 1 base from J, the gap between germline ends came to 12 bases. DNA for the CDR3: TGTGCCAGAAGCTTGAAACTCATTAATTCCTACGAGCAGTACTTC. Its protein is CARSLKLINSYEQYF.

This rearrangement joins TRBV30 to TRBJ2-7, with 8 bases lining up with TRBD2. Germline CDR1 reads GTSNPN; CDR2 reads SVGIG (reference sequence). This CDR3 comprises 14 residues. V lost 3 bases and J lost 0; bases outside the gene matches: 4. CDR3 region: CAWRRAGGSYEQYF. CDR3 nucleotide sequence: TGTGCCTGGAGGAGGGCGGGGGGCTCCTACGAGCAGTACTTC.

The V and J genes are TRBV6-1 and TRBJ2-5, with D uncertain. Germline CDR1 and CDR2: MNHNS and SASEGT. The V end was cut by 8 bases, the J end by 2 bases, with 9 bases between. This CDR3 has 12 amino acids. The DNA for the CDR3 is TGTGCCAGCTTGTCTCCTCAAGAGACCCAGTACTTC. Amino acids: CASLSPQETQYF.

CDR3 sequence (DNA): TGTGCCAGCAGCTTAACTACAGAGACCCAGTACTTC. Translation: CASSLTTETQYF. The chain couples TRBV7-9 to TRBJ2-5; D gene uncertain. Deletions cut 2 bases from V and 4 bases from J, with 5 bases between. The CDR3 is 12 amino acids. Germline values: CDR1 SEHNR, CDR2 FQNEAQ (reference sequence). Full variable domain (remainder filled in from reference TRBV7-9 and TRBJ2-5): DTGVSQNPRHKITKRGQNVTFRCDPISEHNRLYWYRQTLGQGPEFLTYFQNEAQLEKSRLLSDRFSAERPKGSFSTLEIQRTEQGDSAMYLCASSLTTETQYFGPGTRLLVL.

The chain employs TRBV7-9 and TRBJ1-2; 8 bases align to TRBD1. The germline V gene has CDR1 SEHNR and CDR2 FQNEAQ (reference sequence). The J segment lost 7 bases and the V segment lost 2 bases, leaving 3 bases of the junction unmatched. This CDR3 has 13 amino acids. This CDR3 reads CASSLPTGAGYTF. CDR3 nucleotides: TGTGCCAGCAGCTTACCGACAGGGGCTGGCTACACCTTC. Full variable domain (rest looked up from reference TRBV7-9 and TRBJ1-2): DTGVSQNPRHKITKRGQNVTFRCDPISEHNRLYWYRQTLGQGPEFLTYFQNEAQLEKSRLLSDRFSAERPKGSFSTLEIQRTEQGDSAMYLCASSLPTGAGYTFGSGTRLTVV.